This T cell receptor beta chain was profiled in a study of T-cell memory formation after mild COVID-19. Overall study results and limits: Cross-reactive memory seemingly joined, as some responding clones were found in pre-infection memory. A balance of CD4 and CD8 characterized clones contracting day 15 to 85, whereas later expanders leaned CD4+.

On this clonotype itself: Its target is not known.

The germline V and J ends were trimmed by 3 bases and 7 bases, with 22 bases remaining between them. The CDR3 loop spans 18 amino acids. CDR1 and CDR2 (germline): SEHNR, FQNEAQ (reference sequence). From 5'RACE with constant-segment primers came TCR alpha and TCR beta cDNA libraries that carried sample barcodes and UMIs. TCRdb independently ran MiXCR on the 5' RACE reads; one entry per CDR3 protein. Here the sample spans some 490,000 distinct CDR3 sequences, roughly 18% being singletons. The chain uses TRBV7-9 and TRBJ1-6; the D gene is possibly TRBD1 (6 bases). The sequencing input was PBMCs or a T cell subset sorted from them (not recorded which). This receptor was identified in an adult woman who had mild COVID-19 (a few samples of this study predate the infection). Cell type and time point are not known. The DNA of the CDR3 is TGTGCCAGCAGCTTTCCAGCTTCCGGGGTCGGGGGCAATTCACCCCTCCACTTT. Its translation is CASSFPASGVGGNSPLHF.